This T cell receptor (beta chain) is from a study of high-grade serous ovarian cancer treatment subgroups. Overall study findings and caveats: Tumors within one patient showed repertoire similarity of 0.11 to 0.79. These tumor repertoires lack spatial information from bulk sequencing. Repertoire analysis covered CDR3 alone, not CDR1 or CDR2. Higher neoantigen levels went with greater TCR clonal relatedness.

TCRdb's copy holds only in-frame clones and misses some; the assay was immunoSEQ multiplex PCR. The data hold 15,000 to 20,000 clones, with approximately 72% observed a single time. This clone occurred a few times. Its antigen is currently unknown. Tumor samples were taken before definitive surgery or chemotherapy. V was shortened by 5 bases and J by 8 bases, with 9 bases between the two germline ends. This CDR3 has 11 amino acids. Germline values: CDR1 SNHLY, CDR2 FYNNEI. This rearrangement joins TRBV2 to TRBJ1-1; TRBD1 might be the D (6 bases). The sample consisted of tumor tissue. This TCR derives from a human donor with high-grade serous ovarian cancer. The CDR3 loop reads CASSSRGEAFF. In DNA form, the CDR3 reads TGTGCCAGCAGTAGTAGGGGGGAAGCTTTCTTT.